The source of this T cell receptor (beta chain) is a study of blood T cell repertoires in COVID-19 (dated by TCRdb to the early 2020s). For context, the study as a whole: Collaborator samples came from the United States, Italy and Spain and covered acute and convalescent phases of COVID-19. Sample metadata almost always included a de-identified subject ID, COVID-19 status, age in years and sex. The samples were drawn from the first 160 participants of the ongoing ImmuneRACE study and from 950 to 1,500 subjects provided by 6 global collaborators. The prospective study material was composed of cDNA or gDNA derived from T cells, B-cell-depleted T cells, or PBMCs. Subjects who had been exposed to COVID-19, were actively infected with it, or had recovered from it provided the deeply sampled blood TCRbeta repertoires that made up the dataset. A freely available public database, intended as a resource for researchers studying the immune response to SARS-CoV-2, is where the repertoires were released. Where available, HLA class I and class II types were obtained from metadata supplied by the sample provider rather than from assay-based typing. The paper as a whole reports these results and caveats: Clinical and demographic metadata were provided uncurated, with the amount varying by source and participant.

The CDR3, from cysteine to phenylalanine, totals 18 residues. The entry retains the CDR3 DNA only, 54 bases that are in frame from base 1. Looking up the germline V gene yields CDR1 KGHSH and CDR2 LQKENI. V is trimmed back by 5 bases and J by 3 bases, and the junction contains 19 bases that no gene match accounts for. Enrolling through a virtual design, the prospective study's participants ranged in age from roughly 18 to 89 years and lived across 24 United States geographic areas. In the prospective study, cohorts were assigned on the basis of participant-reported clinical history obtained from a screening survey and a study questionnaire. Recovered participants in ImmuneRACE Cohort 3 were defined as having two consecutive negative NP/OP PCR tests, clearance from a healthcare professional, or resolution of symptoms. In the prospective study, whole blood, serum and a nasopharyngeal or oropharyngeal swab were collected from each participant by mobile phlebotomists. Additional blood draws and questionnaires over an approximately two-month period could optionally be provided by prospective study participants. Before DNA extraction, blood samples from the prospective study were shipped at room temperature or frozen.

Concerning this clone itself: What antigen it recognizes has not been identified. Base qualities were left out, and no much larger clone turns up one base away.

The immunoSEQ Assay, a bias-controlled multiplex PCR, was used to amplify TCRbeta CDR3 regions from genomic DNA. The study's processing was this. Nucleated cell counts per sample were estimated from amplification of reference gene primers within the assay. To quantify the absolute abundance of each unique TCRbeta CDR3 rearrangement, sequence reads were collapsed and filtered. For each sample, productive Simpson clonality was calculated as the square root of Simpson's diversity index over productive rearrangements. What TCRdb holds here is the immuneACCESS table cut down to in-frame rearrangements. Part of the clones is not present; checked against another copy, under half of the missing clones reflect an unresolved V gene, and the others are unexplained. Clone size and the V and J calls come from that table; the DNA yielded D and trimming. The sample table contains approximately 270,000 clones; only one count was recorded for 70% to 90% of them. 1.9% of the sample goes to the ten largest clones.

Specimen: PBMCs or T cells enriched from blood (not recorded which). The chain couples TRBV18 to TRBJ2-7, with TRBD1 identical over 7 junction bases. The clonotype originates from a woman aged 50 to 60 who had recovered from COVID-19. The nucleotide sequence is TGTGCCAGCTCATCCTTCGACAGGGTACGGGCCTTCTTCTACGAGCAGTACTTC. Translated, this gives CASSSFDRVRAFFYEQYF.